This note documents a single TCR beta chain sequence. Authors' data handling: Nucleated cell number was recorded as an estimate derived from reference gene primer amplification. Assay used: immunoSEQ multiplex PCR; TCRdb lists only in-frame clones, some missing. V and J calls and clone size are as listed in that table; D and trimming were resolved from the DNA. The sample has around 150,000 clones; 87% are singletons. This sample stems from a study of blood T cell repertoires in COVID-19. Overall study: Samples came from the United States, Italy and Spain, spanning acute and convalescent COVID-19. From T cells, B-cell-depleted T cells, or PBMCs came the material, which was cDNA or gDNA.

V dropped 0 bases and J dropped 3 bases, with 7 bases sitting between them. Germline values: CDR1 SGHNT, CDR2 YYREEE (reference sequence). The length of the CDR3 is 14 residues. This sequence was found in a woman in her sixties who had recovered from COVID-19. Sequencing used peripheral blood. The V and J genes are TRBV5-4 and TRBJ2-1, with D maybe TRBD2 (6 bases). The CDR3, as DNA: TGTGCCAGCAGCTTGGTTAGCGGCTACAATGAGCAGTTCTTC. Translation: CASSLVSGYNEQFF.